This TCR beta chain was recovered during a study of blood T cell repertoires in COVID-19. Looking at the study overall: Acute and convalescent COVID-19 samples came from the United States, Italy and Spain.

CDR3 length: 14 amino acids. V shed 4 bases and J 3 bases; nucleotides not matched to a gene: 3. Germline V gives CDR1 SGHAT, CDR2 FQNNGV. In the authors' workflow: Estimation of nucleated cell counts relied on the amplification of reference gene primers. Repertoires were generated with immunoSEQ multiplex PCR, while TCRdb's copy carries only in-frame clones and drops some. That table supplies the V and J calls and clone size; D and trimming were determined from the DNA. The sample carries approximately 260,000 clones, over 85% recorded once. The sample comprised PBMCs or T cells enriched from blood (not recorded which). The clonotype was recovered from a woman aged 55-69 years who had recovered from COVID-19. The rearrangement joins TRBV11-2 to TRBJ2-7, with 10 bases aligning to TRBD1. The CDR3 sequence: CASSSWDRGYEQYF. The CDR3 coding sequence is TGTGCCAGCAGCTCCTGGGACAGGGGCTACGAGCAGTACTTC.